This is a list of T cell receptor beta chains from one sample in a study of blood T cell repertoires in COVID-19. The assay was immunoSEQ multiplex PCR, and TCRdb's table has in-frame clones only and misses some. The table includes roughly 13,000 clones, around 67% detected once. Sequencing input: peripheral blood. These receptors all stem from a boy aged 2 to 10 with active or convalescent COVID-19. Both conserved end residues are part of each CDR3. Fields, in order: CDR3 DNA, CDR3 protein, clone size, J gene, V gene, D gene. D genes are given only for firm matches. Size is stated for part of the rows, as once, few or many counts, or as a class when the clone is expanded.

TGTGCCAGCAGCAAAAGGACAAGCAGTAATTCACCCCTCCACTTT,CASSKRTSSNSPLHF,.,TRBJ1-6,TRBV9,.
TGTGCCAGTAGACCGAACGGTATGGAAAAACTGTTTTTT,CASRPNGMEKLFF,.,TRBJ1-4,TRBV19,.
TGTGCCAGCAGCCATGGGACAGGGAGGGAGCAGTACTTC,CASSHGTGREQYF,.,TRBJ2-7,TRBV3-1/TRBV3-2,TRBD1
TGTGCCAGCACGGAGGCCCTTCTCCCCACAGATACGCAGTATTTT,CASTEALLPTDTQYF,few,TRBJ2-3,TRBV2,.
TGTGCCAGCAGCTTAGCCCGGTACCAAGAGACCCAGTACTTC,CASSLARYQETQYF,few,TRBJ2-5,TRBV7-9,.
TGTGCCAGCAGCTTAGAAGCGAGCGCCCATGAGCAGTTCTTC,CASSLEASAHEQFF,.,TRBJ2-1,TRBV13,.
TGTGCCACCAGCAGAGATCGGCGGGACTCCTCTGACATTCAGTACTTC,CATSRDRRDSSDIQYF,.,TRBJ2-4,TRBV15,.
TGTGCCAGCAGCCCGGGGACTAGCGGGGAAGAGACCCAGTACTTC,CASSPGTSGEETQYF,.,TRBJ2-5,TRBV7-8,TRBD2
TGTGCCAGCAGCAGGGAGGGAGGCTACACCTTC,CASSREGGYTF,.,TRBJ1-2,TRBV9,.
TGTGCCACCAGCGGGGGGGTCTATAATTCACCCCTCCACTTT,CATSGGVYNSPLHF,.,TRBJ1-6,TRBV15,.
TGCGCCAGCAGCTTGTATGCGGTGTTACAAGAGACCCAGTACTTC,CASSLYAVLQETQYF,.,TRBJ2-5,TRBV5-1,.
TGTGCCAGCAGCACGGGACAGGGAACTTACACAGATACGCAGTATTTT,CASSTGQGTYTDTQYF,.,TRBJ2-3,TRBV5-8,TRBD1
TGTGCCAGCAGAGACTCAGGGGGCGATGAAAAACTGTTTTTT,CASRDSGGDEKLFF,few,TRBJ1-4,TRBV2,TRBD1
TGTGCCAGCAGCTTAGATACCGGGGGGGGAGAGACCCAGTACTTC,CASSLDTGGGETQYF,.,TRBJ2-5,TRBV11-2,TRBD2
TGTGCCAGCTCACCATGGGAAGGGGGCAATGTAGGCTACACCTTC,CASSPWEGGNVGYTF,.,TRBJ1-2,TRBV18,TRBD1
TGTGCCAGCAGACAGTTGACCGGGGAGCTGTTTTTT,CASRQLTGELFF,.,TRBJ2-2,TRBV28,.
TGTGCCTGGAGAACAGGGGGGTACACCGGGGAGCTGTTTTTT,CAWRTGGYTGELFF,few,TRBJ2-2,TRBV30,TRBD1
TGTGCCAGCACCCGGGGGTGCGCGAGGTGCGGGAGATGGAAAGAGACCCAGTACTTC,CASTRGCARCGRWKETQYF,.,TRBJ2-5,TRBV5-8,TRBD2
TGCGCCAGCAGCTTGGGGACAGGAGGATTCAAACTAGCCAAAAACATTCAGTACTTC,CASSLGTGGFKLAKNIQYF,.,TRBJ2-4,TRBV5-1,TRBD1
TGTGCCAGCACCTTTAATCTACCTGGGGCCAACGTCCTGACTTTC,CASTFNLPGANVLTF,.,TRBJ2-6,TRBV27,.
TGCGCCAGCAGCTTGGGACTACGCAGCACAGATACGCAGTATTTT,CASSLGLRSTDTQYF,.,TRBJ2-3,TRBV5-1,.
TGTGCCAGCATATCGGACAGGGAGAACACTGAAGCTTTCTTT,CASISDRENTEAFF,.,TRBJ1-1,TRBV2,TRBD1
TGTGCCAGCAGCCAGGACATACAGGGGGGGAACGTCCTGACTTTC,CASSQDIQGGNVLTF,.,TRBJ2-6,TRBV4-2,.
TGTGCCAGCAGTTACATAGCGGGGGGGCCCAATGAGCAGTTCTTC,CASSYIAGGPNEQFF,.,TRBJ2-1,TRBV6-5,TRBD2
TGTGCCTGGACTAAACTGGGAGGGACCTACAATGAGCAGTTCTTC,CAWTKLGGTYNEQFF,.,TRBJ2-1,TRBV30,TRBD2
TGTGCCAGCAGTTACTCCCAAGGGGGGGGGAACACTGAAGCTTTCTTT,CASSYSQGGGNTEAFF,.,TRBJ1-1,TRBV28,.
TGTGCCAGCAGTGCGACAGTTTACAATGAGCAGTTCTTC,CASSATVYNEQFF,.,TRBJ2-1,TRBV2,.
TGTGCCAGCAGCTTAGGGTCGGACAGGGGTAACATTCAGTACTTC,CASSLGSDRGNIQYF,.,TRBJ2-4,TRBV7-3,TRBD1
TGTGCCAGTAGTATAGGTGTTTTTAAGGGGACTGAAGCTTTCTTT,CASSIGVFKGTEAFF,.,TRBJ1-1,TRBV19,.
TGTGCCAGCAGCACGAAGACTAGCGGCCAAGAGACCCAGTACTTC,CASSTKTSGQETQYF,.,TRBJ2-5,TRBV7-2,TRBD2
TGTGCCAGCAGCTTGGTCCCTCTACGGCGGGAGGGCGGCAACATTCAGTACTTC,CASSLVPLRREGGNIQYF,.,TRBJ2-4,TRBV11-2,TRBD2
TGTGCCAGCAGCTTACAGGGGAGTCATAATGAAAAACTGTTTTTT,CASSLQGSHNEKLFF,.,TRBJ1-4,TRBV7-2,.
TGTGCCAGCAGTTACTCCATCACCTCGGGACACCACACTGAAGCTTTCTTT,CASSYSITSGHHTEAFF,.,TRBJ1-1,TRBV6-2/TRBV6-3,.
TGCAGTGCTAATGAGGGAGAAGGCAATGAGCAGTTCTTC,CSANEGEGNEQFF,.,TRBJ2-1,TRBV20-1,.
TGTGCCAGCAGACTAGCGGAGAACACCGGGGAGCTGTTTTTT,CASRLAENTGELFF,.,TRBJ2-2,TRBV2,TRBD2
TGTGCCAGCTCACCACCGCAGGGTTTTGGAAGTTATGGCTACACCTTC,CASSPPQGFGSYGYTF,few,TRBJ1-2,TRBV18,.
TGTGCCAGCTCAGCGCTCAGGGATGGCTACACCTTC,CASSALRDGYTF,.,TRBJ1-2,TRBV18,.
TGTGCCAGCAGTACAGGGTTAAGAGCTTTCTTT,CASSTGLRAFF,.,TRBJ1-1,TRBV27,.
TGCGCCAGCAGGCGCGGGGATGCAACTAATGAAAAACTGTTTTTT,CASRRGDATNEKLFF,.,TRBJ1-4,TRBV10-2,.
TGTGCCAGCAGCTTACCGGACAGGGTTTACGAGCAGTACTTC,CASSLPDRVYEQYF,.,TRBJ2-7,TRBV7-2,TRBD1
TGTGCCAGCAGTTTGCGGAGGGGTTACGAGCAGTACTTC,CASSLRRGYEQYF,.,TRBJ2-7,TRBV12-3/TRBV12-4,.
TGTGCCAGTAGTTCGGGACTGTACAATGAGCAGTTCTTC,CASSSGLYNEQFF,.,TRBJ2-1,TRBV19,.
TGCGCCAGCAGCTTAAATGGGGACAGGAACACTGAAGCTTTCTTT,CASSLNGDRNTEAFF,.,TRBJ1-1,TRBV5-1,TRBD1
TGTGCCAGCAGTTCGGTCCTGAGCAGGGGCACAGATACGCAGTATTTT,CASSSVLSRGTDTQYF,few,TRBJ2-3,TRBV27,.
TGTGCCAGTACCAGGAACCAAGAGACCCAGTACTTC,CASTRNQETQYF,.,TRBJ2-5,TRBV6-6,.
TGTGCCAGTAGTCCCACAGGGGACTTGTACGAGCAGTACTTC,CASSPTGDLYEQYF,.,TRBJ2-7,TRBV19,.
TGCGCCAGCAGCCAAGTTTGGTTTTCGGGGACTGAAGCTTTCTTT,CASSQVWFSGTEAFF,.,TRBJ1-1,TRBV4-1,.
TGTGCCAGCTCACTACACAGGGGAAACTCTAGAAACACCATATATTTT,CASSLHRGNSRNTIYF,.,TRBJ1-3,TRBV18,TRBD1
TGTGCCAGCAGCCGGTGGACAGGGGTGGACACCGGGGAGCTGTTTTTT,CASSRWTGVDTGELFF,once,TRBJ2-2,TRBV14,TRBD1